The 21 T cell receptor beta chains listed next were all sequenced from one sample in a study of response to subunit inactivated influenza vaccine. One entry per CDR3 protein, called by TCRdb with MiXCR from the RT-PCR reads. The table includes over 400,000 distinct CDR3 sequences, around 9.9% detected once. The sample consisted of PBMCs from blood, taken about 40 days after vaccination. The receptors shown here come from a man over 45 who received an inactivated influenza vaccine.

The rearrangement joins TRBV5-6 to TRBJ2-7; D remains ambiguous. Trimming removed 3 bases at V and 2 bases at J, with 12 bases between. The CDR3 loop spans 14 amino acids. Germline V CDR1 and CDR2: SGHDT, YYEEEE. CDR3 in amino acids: CASSSLFYPYEQYF. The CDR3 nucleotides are TGTGCCAGCAGCTCCCTCTTCTACCCCTACGAGCAGTACTTC.

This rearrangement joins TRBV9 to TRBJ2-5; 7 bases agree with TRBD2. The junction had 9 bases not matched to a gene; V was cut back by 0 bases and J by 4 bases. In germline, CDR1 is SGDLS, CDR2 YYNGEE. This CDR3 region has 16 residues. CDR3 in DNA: TGTGCCAGCAGCGTAGTCGGTGGGAGGGCCGGAGAGACCCAGTACTTC. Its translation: CASSVVGGRAGETQYF.

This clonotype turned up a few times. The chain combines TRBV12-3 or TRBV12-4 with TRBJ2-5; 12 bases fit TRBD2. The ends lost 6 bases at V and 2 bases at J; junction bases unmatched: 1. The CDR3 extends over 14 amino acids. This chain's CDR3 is CASRGTSGQETQYF. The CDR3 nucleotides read TGTGCCAGCAGAGGGACTAGCGGGCAAGAGACCCAGTACTTC.

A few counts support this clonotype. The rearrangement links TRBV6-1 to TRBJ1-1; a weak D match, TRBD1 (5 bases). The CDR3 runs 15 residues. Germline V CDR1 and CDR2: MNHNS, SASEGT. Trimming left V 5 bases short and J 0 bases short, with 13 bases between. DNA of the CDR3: TGTGCCAGCAGTCGGAAACAGGACTTGAACACTGAAGCTTTCTTT. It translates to CASSRKQDLNTEAFF.

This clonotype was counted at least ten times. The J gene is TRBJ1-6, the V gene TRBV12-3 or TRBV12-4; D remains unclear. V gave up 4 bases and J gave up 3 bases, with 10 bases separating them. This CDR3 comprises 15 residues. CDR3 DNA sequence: TGTGCCAGCAGTTCAGGCAGTCTCTATAATTCACCCCTCCACTTT. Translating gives CASSSGSLYNSPLHF.

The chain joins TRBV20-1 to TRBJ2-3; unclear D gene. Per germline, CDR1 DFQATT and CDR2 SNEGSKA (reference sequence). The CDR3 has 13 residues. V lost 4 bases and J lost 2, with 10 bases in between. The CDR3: CSAKTGITDTQYF. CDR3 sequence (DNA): TGCAGTGCTAAAACGGGTATCACAGATACGCAGTATTTT.

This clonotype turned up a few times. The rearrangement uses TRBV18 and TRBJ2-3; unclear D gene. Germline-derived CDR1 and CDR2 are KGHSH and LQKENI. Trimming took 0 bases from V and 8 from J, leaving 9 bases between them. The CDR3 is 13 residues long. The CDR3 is CASSPPSLFTQYF. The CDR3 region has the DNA TGTGCCAGCTCACCACCGTCCTTATTTACGCAGTATTTT.

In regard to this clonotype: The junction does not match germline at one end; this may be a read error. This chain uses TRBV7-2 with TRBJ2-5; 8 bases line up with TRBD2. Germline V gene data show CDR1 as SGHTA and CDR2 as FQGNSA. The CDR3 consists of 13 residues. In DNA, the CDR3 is TGTGCCAGCACCTTAGCGGGGAAAGAGACCCAGTACTTC. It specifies CASTLAGKETQYF.

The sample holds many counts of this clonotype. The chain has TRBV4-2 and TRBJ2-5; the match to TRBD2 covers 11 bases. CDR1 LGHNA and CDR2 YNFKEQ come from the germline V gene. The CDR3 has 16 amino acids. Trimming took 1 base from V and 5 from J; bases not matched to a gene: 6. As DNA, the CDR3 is TGTGCCAGCAGCCAAGGACTAGCGGGGCCCCGGGAGACCCAGTACTTC. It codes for CASSQGLAGPRETQYF.

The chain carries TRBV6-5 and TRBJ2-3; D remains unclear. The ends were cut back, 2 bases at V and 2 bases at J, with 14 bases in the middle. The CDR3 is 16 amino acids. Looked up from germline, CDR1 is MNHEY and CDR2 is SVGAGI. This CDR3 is CASSYLPGAPTDTQYF. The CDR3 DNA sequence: TGTGCCAGCAGTTACCTCCCGGGCGCCCCCACAGATACGCAGTATTTT.

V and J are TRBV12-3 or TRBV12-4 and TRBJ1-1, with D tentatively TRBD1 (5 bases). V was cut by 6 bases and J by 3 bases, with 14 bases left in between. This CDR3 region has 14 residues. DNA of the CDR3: TGTGCCAGCAGCGTTCAAGGGGTGTACACTGAAGCTTTCTTT. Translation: CASSVQGVYTEAFF.

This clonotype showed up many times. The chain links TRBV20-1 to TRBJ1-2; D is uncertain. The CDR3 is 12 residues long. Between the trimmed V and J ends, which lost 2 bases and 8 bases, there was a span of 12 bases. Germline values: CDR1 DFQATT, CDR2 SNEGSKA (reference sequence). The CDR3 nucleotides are TGCAGTGCTAGATCCCGAGAGGGCGGCTACACCTTC. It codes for CSARSREGGYTF.

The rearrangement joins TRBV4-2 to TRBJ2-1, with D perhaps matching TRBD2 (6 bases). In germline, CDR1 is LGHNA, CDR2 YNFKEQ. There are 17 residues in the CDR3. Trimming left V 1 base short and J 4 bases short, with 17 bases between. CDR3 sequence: CASSQAGSAGPYNEQFF. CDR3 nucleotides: TGTGCCAGCAGCCAAGCCGGGAGCGCGGGACCATACAATGAGCAGTTCTTC.

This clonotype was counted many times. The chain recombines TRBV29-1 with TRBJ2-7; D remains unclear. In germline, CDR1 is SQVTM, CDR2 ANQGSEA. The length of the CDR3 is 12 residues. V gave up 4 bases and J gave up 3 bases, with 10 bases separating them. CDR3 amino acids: CSVGTGFYEQYF. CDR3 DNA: TGCAGCGTTGGGACCGGATTCTACGAGCAGTACTTC.

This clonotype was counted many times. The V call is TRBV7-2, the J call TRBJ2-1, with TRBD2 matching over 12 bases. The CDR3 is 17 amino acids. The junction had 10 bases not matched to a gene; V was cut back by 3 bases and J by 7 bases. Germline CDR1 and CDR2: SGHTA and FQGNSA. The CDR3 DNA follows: TGTGCCAGCAGCTTTCAGATTAGGCTAGCGGGAGGGAATGAGCAGTTCTTC. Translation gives CASSFQIRLAGGNEQFF.

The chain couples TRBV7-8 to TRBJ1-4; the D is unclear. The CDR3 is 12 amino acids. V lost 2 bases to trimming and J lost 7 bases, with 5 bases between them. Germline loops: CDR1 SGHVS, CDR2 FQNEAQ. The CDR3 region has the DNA TGTGCCAGCAGCTTAAACGGTGAAAAACTGTTTTTT. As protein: CASSLNGEKLFF. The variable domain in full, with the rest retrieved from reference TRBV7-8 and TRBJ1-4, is GAGVSQSPRYKVAKRGQDVALRCDPISGHVSLFWYQQALGQGPEFLTYFQNEAQLDKSGLPSDRFFAERPEGSVSTLKIQRTQQEDSAVYLCASSLNGEKLFFGSGTQLSVL.

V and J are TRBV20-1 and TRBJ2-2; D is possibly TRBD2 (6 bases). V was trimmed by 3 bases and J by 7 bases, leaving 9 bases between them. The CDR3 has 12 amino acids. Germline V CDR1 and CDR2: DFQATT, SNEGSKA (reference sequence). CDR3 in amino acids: CSASSGVGELFF. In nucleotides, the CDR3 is TGCAGTGCTAGCTCGGGGGTCGGGGAGCTGTTTTTT.

CDR3 DNA: TGCAGTGCTAGGAAGGGCCCTCCCGGAGATACGCAGTATTTT. The encoded protein is CSARKGPPGDTQYF. This chain joins TRBV20-1 and TRBJ2-3; D unresolved. Between the trimmed V and J ends, which lost 3 bases and 5 bases, there was a span of 15 bases. This CDR3 contains 14 residues. The germline gives CDR1 DFQATT, CDR2 SNEGSKA (reference sequence).

In DNA form, the CDR3 reads TGCGCCAGCAGCTTCCTCGGGGCTGGGGCCAACGTCCTGACTTTC. It yields the protein CASSFLGAGANVLTF. The chain employs TRBV5-1 and TRBJ2-6; perhaps TRBD2 as D (5 bases). The CDR3 consists of 15 residues. The V gene's germline CDR1 is SGHRS and CDR2 YFSETQ. Between the trimmed V and J ends, which lost 2 bases and 2 bases, there was a span of 8 bases.

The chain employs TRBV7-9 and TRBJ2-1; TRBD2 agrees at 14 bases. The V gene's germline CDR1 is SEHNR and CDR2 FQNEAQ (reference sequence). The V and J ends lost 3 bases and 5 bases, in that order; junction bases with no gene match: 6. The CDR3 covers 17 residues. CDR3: CASSLVWGLAGDNEQFF. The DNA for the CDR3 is TGTGCCAGCAGCTTGGTTTGGGGACTAGCGGGGGACAATGAGCAGTTCTTC. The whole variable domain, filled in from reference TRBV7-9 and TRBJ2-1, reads DTGVSQNPRHKITKRGQNVTFRCDPISEHNRLYWYRQTLGQGPEFLTYFQNEAQLEKSRLLSDRFSAERPKGSFSTLEIQRTEQGDSAMYLCASSLVWGLAGDNEQFFGPGTRLTVL.

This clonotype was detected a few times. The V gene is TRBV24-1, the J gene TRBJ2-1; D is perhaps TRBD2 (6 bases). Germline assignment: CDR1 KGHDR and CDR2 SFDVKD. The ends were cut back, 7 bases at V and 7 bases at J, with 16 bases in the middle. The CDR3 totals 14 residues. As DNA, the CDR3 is TGTGCCACCAGCCGCGGGACTCTTCTTAATGAGCAGTTCTTC. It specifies CATSRGTLLNEQFF.